This entry concerns a single T cell receptor beta chain. The entry originates in a study of human T cells and chemical hapten exposure. MiXCR, applied by TCRdb to the RACE reads, yields one record per CDR3 protein. The sample consists of 130,000 or so distinct CDR3 sequences, around 8.3% of them appearing once. Specified time point: healthy volunteer bleed at 2 weeks. Unfractionated whole blood yielded total RNA. Material: whole blood. The receptor was isolated from a male donor in good health. Some clones in this sample may be carry-over from other donors' samples.

The chain's CDR3 is CASGRGASYNEQFF. The CDR3 coding sequence is TGCGCCAGCGGTCGCGGGGCGTCCTACAATGAGCAGTTCTTC. V is TRBV10-2 and J is TRBJ2-1; perhaps TRBD2 as D (6 bases). The V end was cut by 8 bases, the J end by 1 base, with 12 bases between. Germline values: CDR1 WSHSY, CDR2 SAAADI. This CDR3 is 14 amino acids long.